Listed below are T cell receptor beta chains from one sample, sequenced in a study of T cells in Graves' hyperthyroidism and ophthalmopathy. TCRdb analysed the multiplex PCR reads with MiXCR anew, one entry per CDR3 protein. This repertoire shows roughly 170,000 distinct CDR3 sequences, about 18% found once; its top ten account for 25% to 35%. Material: blood. The receptors originated from a woman between 45 and 60 years old with Graves' hyperthyroidism. CDR3s include the opening cysteine and the closing phenylalanine or tryptophan. Where a row states a size, it is once, few, many or the class of an expanded clone; other rows omit it.

v_call clone_size cdr3_aa
TRBV5-5 many CASSLVVGVGANVLTF
TRBV25-1 many CASSETGGIHTEAFF
TRBV6-5 many CASSYGSWRAHSGNTIYF
TRBV20-1 many CSARGLGQYNSPLHF
TRBV6-1 many CASSASRDRIRGEKLFF
TRBV5-4 . CASSLSGLAGGRTDTQYF
TRBV6-1 many CASSARGQGSYGYTF
TRBV28 many CASSLDRPIATNEKLFF
TRBV7-9 many CASSLEAAYEQYF
TRBV6-2/TRBV6-3 many CASKRGNTEAFF
TRBV10-2 few CASRGPGTQSYEQYF
TRBV6-1 many CASSYQRTGSNEQFF
TRBV7-8 many CASSLRRVLSMNTEAFF
TRBV19 many CASSDSNSLEAFF
TRBV28 . CASSTQHPGTSGPYEQYF
TRBV6-1 many CASSAQGGLGAYGYTF
TRBV6-1 many CASSRLAGGPNTGELFF
TRBV6-5 few CASSYGRDMGSEQFF
TRBV3-1 many CASSQAGSIVAFF
TRBV11-2 . CASQANTEAFF
TRBV6-5 . CASSYSDNDYEQYF
TRBV7-9 many CASSLGGINQPQHF
TRBV19 many CASSIVGQAGNQPQHF
TRBV6-1 many CASRRPYNEQFF
TRBV5-1 many CASSYAQGEAFF
TRBV4-2 many CASSTHKEQYF
TRBV18 many CASSPGGKVAFF